This T cell receptor beta chain was identified in a study of fetal regulatory T cell absence and autoimmunity. This CDR3 contains 13 residues. The ends were cut back, 3 bases at V and 4 bases at J, with 8 bases in the middle. The V gene's germline CDR1 is SGHRS and CDR2 YFSETQ. Study outcomes and limitations: In IPEX, the enrichment was taken to support antigen-driven autoimmunity before birth.

Details on this clone: Its antigen remains unknown.

Here immunoSEQ multiplex PCR was the method, and the copy in TCRdb shows in-frame clones only, minus some. Of around 100,000 clones in the sample, 55% to 75% were seen once. The receptor's source is a male donor with IPEX syndrome. The specimen was pancreas tissue. This sequence joins TRBV5-1 and TRBJ1-3; D remains unclear. CDR3 DNA sequence: TGCGCCAGCAGCTCCAGGATCGGAAACACCATATATTTT. Its protein product is CASSSRIGNTIYF.